This T cell receptor (beta chain) appears in the sequencing data of a study of blood T cell repertoires in COVID-19. As for the study in general: PBMCs, B-cell-depleted T cells, or T cells were the source of the cDNA or gDNA that made up the material.

Trimming removed 1 base from V and 3 bases from J, with 10 bases in between. This CDR3 is built from 14 residues. Germline-derived CDR1 and CDR2 are MGHRA and YSYEKL. Original processing methods: Nucleated cell number was recorded as an estimate derived from reference gene primer amplification. The method was immunoSEQ multiplex PCR; TCRdb's version includes in-frame clones alone and lacks a portion of them. V and J calls and clone size are copied from that table; D and trimming were computed from the DNA. The sample holds over 200,000 clones, about 85% seen once. The receptor was isolated from a woman between 18 and 30 years old who had recovered from COVID-19. This chain connects TRBV4-1 to TRBJ2-7, with D hard to call. Sequenced sample: peripheral blood. Here the CDR3 DNA reads TGCGCCAGCAGCCAAGTCCCCCAAAACTACGAGCAGTACTTC. Amino acids: CASSQVPQNYEQYF.